This T cell receptor (beta chain) was sequenced for a study of early T cells in non-severe SARS-CoV-2 infection. Study as a whole: Bulk RNA taken from unsorted whole blood was sequenced, leaving chains unpaired. Findings of the study overall: Sequences matched to VDJdb favored anti-spike CD8 responses, while private and CD4 specificities were missed.

In the library, individual cDNA molecules carried attached unique molecular identifiers. Each CDR3 protein is one row after TCRdb ran MiXCR on the 5' RACE reads. The repertoire holds tens of thousands of distinct CDR3 sequences, approximately 14% seen once, with less than 0.6% in the top ten. A remark on this clonotype: Its antigen is still unknown.

Germline V gene sequence: CDR1 LGHDT, CDR2 YNNKEL (reference sequence). With 2 bases clipped from V and 9 bases from J, the junction kept 12 bases outside the gene matches. CDR3 length: 17 amino acids. Sequencing was carried out using whole blood. The J gene is TRBJ2-2, the V gene TRBV3-1; 10 bases are a match to TRBD2. This clonotype was obtained from an adult who was a healthcare worker with PCR-confirmed SARS-CoV-2 infection or an uninfected control (not recorded which). The CDR3 is CASSQQGGTSGVRELFF. The CDR3 DNA follows: TGTGCCAGCAGCCAACAAGGAGGAACTAGCGGGGTTCGGGAGCTGTTTTTT.